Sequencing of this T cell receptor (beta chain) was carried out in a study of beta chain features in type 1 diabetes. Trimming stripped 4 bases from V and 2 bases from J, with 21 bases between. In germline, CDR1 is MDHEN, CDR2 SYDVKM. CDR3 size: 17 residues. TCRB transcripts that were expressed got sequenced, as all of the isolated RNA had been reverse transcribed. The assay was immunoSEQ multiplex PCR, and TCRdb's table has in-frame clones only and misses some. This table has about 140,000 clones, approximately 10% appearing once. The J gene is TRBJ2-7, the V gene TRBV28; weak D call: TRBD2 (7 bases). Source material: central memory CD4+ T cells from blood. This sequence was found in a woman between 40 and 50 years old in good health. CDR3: CASSSWGGGGKPYEQYF. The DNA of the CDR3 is TGTGCCAGCAGTTCCTGGGGCGGGGGCGGAAAACCCTACGAGCAGTACTTC.